This T cell receptor (beta chain) originates from a study of T cells in women clearing cervical HPV infection. Study overall: Controls gave blood once infection was undetectable; cases at lesion identification.

Clones were sequenced by immunoSEQ multiplex PCR, and TCRdb holds only the in-frame ones, with some missing. Across about 36,000 clones, the top ten clones capture 1.7% of the sample. CDR3 size: 13 residues. Germline V CDR1 and CDR2: ENHRY, SYGVKD. Trimming stripped 6 bases from V and 5 bases from J, with 13 bases between. To note about this clone: With the read ending 3 residues before the CDR3 end, the germline J gene is used to fill in that end.

The chain links TRBV10-3 to TRBJ1-1; a possible D gene is TRBD1 (6 bases). This clonotype was obtained from a woman aged 18 to 69 with a cervical HPV16 infection that either progressed to CIN3+ or cleared (not recorded which). Material: blood buffy coat. Partial CDR3 DNA: TGTGCCATCAGGATACAGGGAAATACTGAA. It yields the protein CAIRIQGNTE. The complete CDR3 protein is CAIRIQGNTEAFF.